The 25 T cell receptor beta chains given below trace back to one sample, sequenced in a study of T-cell reconstitution after alpha-beta-depleted transplantation in children. Unique molecular identifiers were incorporated into the prepared TCRbeta library. A single record per CDR3 protein comes from TCRdb applying MiXCR to the PCR reads. The sample includes about 260,000 distinct CDR3 sequences, 8.2% of them seen just once. Here the sequenced sample was PBMCs, mostly from graft donor cells, taken 180 days after TCRalphabeta/CD19-depleted stem cell transplant. The origin of the receptors is a male patient under 18 who had a stem cell transplant for acute lymphoblastic leukemia, so the T cells may come from the graft donor.

This clonotype showed up many times. The chain has TRBV9 and TRBJ2-3; D gene uncertain. CDR1 is SGDLS, CDR2 YYNGEE, per germline. Trimming cost V 3 bases and J 0 bases, with 8 bases left between them. The CDR3 consists of 14 residues. This chain's CDR3 is CASSGISSTDTQYF. The CDR3 DNA reads TGTGCCAGCAGCGGCATCTCGAGCACAGATACGCAGTATTTT.

The table lists this clonotype with a few counts. The chain recombines TRBV3-1 with TRBJ2-3; no definite D call. Germline V gene data show CDR1 as LGHDT and CDR2 as YNNKEL (reference sequence). With 0 bases removed from V and 3 bases from J, the gap between germline ends came to 7 bases. CDR3 length: 14 amino acids. Here the CDR3 reads CASSQESRTDTQYF. CDR3 DNA sequence: TGTGCCAGCAGCCAAGAAAGTCGGACAGATACGCAGTATTTT.

This clonotype was detected ten times or more. The chain carries TRBV13 and TRBJ1-1, with 11 bases identical to TRBD1. The CDR3 consists of 14 residues. Trimming at V came to 2 bases and at J to 11 bases, leaving 7 bases not matched to a gene. Germline values: CDR1 PRHDT, CDR2 FYEKMQ (reference sequence). The CDR3, as DNA: TGTGCCAGCAGCTTAATGGACAGGGGGCGCGTGGCTTTCTTT. Translation gives CASSLMDRGRVAFF. Looking up the rest from reference TRBV13 and TRBJ1-1 gives the full variable domain: AAGVIQSPRHLIKEKRETATLKCYPIPRHDTVYWYQQGPGQDPQFLISFYEKMQSDKGSIPDRFSAQQFSDYHSELNMSSLELGDSALYFCASSLMDRGRVAFFGQGTRLTVV.

In its sample, this clonotype was seen many times. The chain uses TRBV6-5 and TRBJ2-1; 11 bases map to TRBD2. The CDR3 has 15 amino acids. Per germline, CDR1 MNHEY and CDR2 SVGAGI. V lost 2 bases and J lost 4; bases outside the gene matches: 1. CDR3 protein: CASSYPSGGYNEQFF. In DNA form, the CDR3 reads TGTGCCAGCAGTTACCCTAGCGGGGGGTACAATGAGCAGTTCTTC.

This clonotype was counted many times. The chain couples TRBV20-1 to TRBJ1-2, with TRBD1 as a possible D gene (5 bases). Trimming cost V 2 bases and J 4 bases, with 8 bases left between them. Germline V gives CDR1 DFQATT, CDR2 SNEGSKA (reference sequence). CDR3 length: 12 residues. In DNA form, the CDR3 reads TGCAGTGCTAGACAGGGAGCCTATGGCTACACCTTC. This codes for CSARQGAYGYTF.

This clonotype has at least ten counts. The V and J genes are TRBV4-2 and TRBJ2-7, with D possibly matching TRBD2 (6 bases). V dropped 0 bases and J dropped 0 bases, with 9 bases sitting between them. CDR3 length equals 15 residues. Germline assignment: CDR1 LGHNA and CDR2 YNFKEQ. The CDR3 is CASSQEGTPSYEQYF. The CDR3 bases are TGTGCCAGCAGCCAAGAGGGGACTCCCTCCTACGAGCAGTACTTC.

This clonotype was counted at least ten times. The V call is TRBV20-1, the J call TRBJ2-5; weak D call: TRBD2 (7 bases). The CDR3 is 14 amino acids. Looked up from germline, CDR1 is DFQATT and CDR2 is SNEGSKA (reference sequence). The V end lost 3 bases, the J end lost 4 bases, and 15 bases lay between the germline ends. The CDR3 DNA sequence: TGCAGTGCTAGTCCTCTAGGGGGGGGAGAGACCCAGTACTTC. This translates into CSASPLGGGETQYF.

This clonotype was counted many times. CDR3 protein: CASSVAPLRDREVLGYGYTF. The CDR3 DNA is TGTGCCAGCAGCGTAGCCCCGCTCCGGGACAGGGAAGTACTGGGCTATGGCTACACCTTC. The chain has TRBV9 and TRBJ1-2, with 9 bases fitting TRBD1. The length of the CDR3 is 20 residues. CDR1 is SGDLS and CDR2 is YYNGEE in the germline V gene. Trimming at V came to 0 bases and at J to 4 bases, leaving 19 bases not matched to a gene.

This clonotype was found many times. V gene TRBV5-1 combines with J gene TRBJ1-6, with TRBD1 as a possible D gene (5 bases). Trimming shortened V by 6 bases and J by 7 bases, and 14 bases separated the two germline ends. This CDR3 is built from 14 residues. Germline V gives CDR1 SGHRS, CDR2 YFSETQ. CDR3 in DNA: TGCGCCAGCAAGGGCAGGGAAGGGAATTCACCCCTCCACTTT. This gives the protein CASKGREGNSPLHF. Together with reference TRBV5-1 and TRBJ1-6, the CDR3 gives the full variable domain: KAGVTQTPRYLIKTRGQQVTLSCSPISGHRSVSWYQQTPGQGLQFLFEYFSETQRNKGNFPGRFSGRQFSNSRSEMNVSTLELGDSALYLCASKGREGNSPLHFGNGTRLTVT.

This clonotype came up many times. The chain recombines TRBV20-1 with TRBJ2-1; TRBD2 aligns across 9 bases. V was clipped by 2 bases and J by 3 bases; unmatched bases: 11. Germline V gene data show CDR1 as DFQATT and CDR2 as SNEGSKA (reference sequence). CDR3 length: 17 residues. CDR3 protein: CSARTPPTSGFYNEQFF. CDR3 DNA sequence: TGCAGTGCTAGAACCCCGCCCACTAGCGGGTTCTACAATGAGCAGTTCTTC.

There are many counts of this clonotype. The J gene is TRBJ2-7, the V gene TRBV7-9, with D maybe TRBD2 (6 bases). From germline, CDR1 is SEHNR and CDR2 FQNEAQ (reference sequence). This CDR3 contains 14 residues. V gave up 1 base and J gave up 2 bases, with 9 bases separating them. The CDR3 DNA is TGTGCCAGCAGCTTAGTTGGGGGGACCTACGAGCAGTACTTC. Translated: CASSLVGGTYEQYF.

Remarks on this clonotype: This could be a read error, since a much larger clone is one nucleotide away. The CDR3 here is CASSEQWSPRNEKLFF. The CDR3 DNA sequence: TGTGCCAGCAGTGAACAGTGGTCGCCACGTAATGAAAAACTGTTTTTT. The gene calls are TRBV6-1 and TRBJ1-4; D gene uncertain. V lost 2 bases to trimming and J lost 4 bases, with 14 bases between them. Germline V CDR1 and CDR2: MNHNS, SASEGT. The CDR3 runs to 16 residues.

This clonotype was picked up many times. The chain couples TRBV4-2 to TRBJ1-1; D uncertain. Germline lookup yields CDR1 LGHNA and CDR2 YNFKEQ. V lost 3 bases, J lost 1 base, and 18 bases lay in between. The CDR3 sequence is 17 residues long. The CDR3 here is CASSQFNFGSQNTEAFF. CDR3 coding DNA: TGTGCCAGCAGCCAGTTTAACTTCGGCAGCCAGAACACTGAAGCTTTCTTT.

The table lists this clonotype with many counts. The rearrangement joins TRBV6-5 to TRBJ1-1; 7 bases fit TRBD1. The V and J ends lost 2 bases and 1 base, in that order; junction bases with no gene match: 16. The CDR3 contains 19 residues. Germline V gene sequence: CDR1 MNHEY, CDR2 SVGAGI. The CDR3 DNA reads as TGTGCCAGCAGTTACCCAATTGCAGAGGTCGAGGGGGCGAACACTGAAGCTTTCTTT. Protein: CASSYPIAEVEGANTEAFF.

In this sample, this clonotype turned up many times. This chain uses TRBV5-1 with TRBJ2-2; 8 bases line up with TRBD2. V lost 4 bases and J lost 6; bases outside the gene matches: 5. This CDR3 has 14 residues. Germline CDR1 and CDR2: SGHRS and YFSETQ. This CDR3 reads CASSPTTSAGELFF. DNA of the CDR3: TGCGCCAGCAGCCCTACGACTAGCGCCGGGGAGCTGTTTTTT. Combining the CDR3 with reference TRBV5-1 and TRBJ2-2 gives the whole variable domain KAGVTQTPRYLIKTRGQQVTLSCSPISGHRSVSWYQQTPGQGLQFLFEYFSETQRNKGNFPGRFSGRQFSNSRSEMNVSTLELGDSALYLCASSPTTSAGELFFGEGSRLTVL.

The table lists this clonotype with a few counts. The genes are TRBV20-1 and TRBJ1-4, with D unresolved. Deletions cut 1 base from V and 14 bases from J, with 11 bases between. The CDR3 is 11 residues long. Germline V CDR1 and CDR2: DFQATT, SNEGSKA (reference sequence). The CDR3 DNA follows: TGCAGTGCTAGAGGTCCGCAGAGTCTGTTTTTT. Amino acids: CSARGPQSLFF.

This clonotype was observed at least ten times. The rearrangement uses TRBV12-3 or TRBV12-4 and TRBJ2-2; 7 nucleotides align to TRBD2. The CDR3 length is 16 residues. Germline trimming cut 5 bases from V and 3 bases from J; bases unmatched to any gene: 9. The CDR3 loop reads CASSPRDRGDTGELFF. The CDR3 DNA is TGTGCCAGCAGTCCCCGGGACCGGGGGGACACCGGGGAGCTGTTTTTT.

This clonotype was counted at least ten times. The chain is built from TRBV6-2 or TRBV6-3 and TRBJ2-1, with 8 bases that match TRBD1. The junction had 5 bases not matched to a gene; V was cut back by 6 bases and J by 7 bases. The CDR3 consists of 13 residues. The germline V gene encodes CDR1 MNHEY and CDR2 SVGEGT. The CDR3 reads CASSWTGWNEQFF. CDR3 nucleotide sequence: TGTGCCAGCAGCTGGACAGGGTGGAATGAGCAGTTCTTC.

The rearrangement joins TRBV12-3 or TRBV12-4 to TRBJ2-4; D is perhaps TRBD1 (6 bases). This CDR3 is built from 16 residues. V lost 6 bases and J 0 bases, leaving 15 bases between the germline ends. CDR3 bases: TGTGCCAGCAGAACCACCCAGGGGATAGCCAAAAACATTCAGTACTTC. It yields the protein CASRTTQGIAKNIQYF.

The table lists this clonotype with many counts. The rearrangement links TRBV7-2 to TRBJ2-3; 11 bases are shared with TRBD2. Germline V gene sequence: CDR1 SGHTA, CDR2 FQGNSA. CDR3 size: 17 residues. Trimming removed 1 base from V and 1 base from J; junction bases left unmatched: 4. In DNA form, the CDR3 reads TGTGCCAGCAGCTTAGTAGCGGGGGGGCGAGGCACAGATACGCAGTATTTT. Protein: CASSLVAGGRGTDTQYF.

This clonotype was observed many times. The chain joins TRBV28 to TRBJ2-7; 7 bases agree with TRBD2. The CDR3 has 16 amino acids. The J segment lost 0 bases and the V segment lost 2 bases, leaving 7 bases of the junction unmatched. CDR1 is MDHEN, CDR2 SYDVKM, per germline. Written as DNA, the CDR3 is TGTGCCAGCAGTTTAGCGGGGGTCTCCCTCTCCTACGAGCAGTACTTC. Translated: CASSLAGVSLSYEQYF.

This clonotype was recorded at least ten times. The chain carries TRBV4-2 and TRBJ1-1; TRBD1 is a possible D gene (5 bases). The ends were cut back, 0 bases at V and 5 bases at J, with 13 bases in the middle. Germline assignment: CDR1 LGHNA and CDR2 YNFKEQ. The CDR3 is 15 residues long. The CDR3 region is CASSQEVGDRTEAFF. The CDR3 nucleotides read TGTGCCAGCAGCCAAGAAGTAGGGGATAGAACTGAAGCTTTCTTT.

This clonotype was seen repeatedly, ten times or more. J is TRBJ1-5 and V is TRBV5-1; D call uncertain. CDR1 and CDR2 from the germline V gene are SGHRS and YFSETQ. This CDR3 is 15 amino acids long. V shed 0 bases and J shed 3 bases, with 10 bases lying between them. This CDR3 is CASSLDGEPNQPQHF. The CDR3 bases are TGCGCCAGCAGCTTGGACGGGGAACCCAATCAGCCCCAGCATTTT.

Of note for this clonotype: It may be a read error: a sequence one base away is much more abundant. V usage is TRBV7-2 and J usage is TRBJ2-1; no clear D. With 4 bases removed from V and 6 bases from J, the gap between germline ends came to 7 bases. There are 12 residues in the CDR3. Germline V gene lookup returns CDR1 SGHTA and CDR2 FQGNSA. CDR3 loop: CASSSQTNEQFF. DNA for the CDR3: TGTGCCAGCAGCTCTCAGACCAATGAGCAGTTCTTC.

In this sample, this clonotype turned up many times. The chain's CDR3 is CASSSLRGGSYEQYF. The CDR3 bases are TGCGCCAGCAGCTCGCTGCGCGGCGGCTCCTACGAGCAGTACTTC. The chain carries TRBV5-1 and TRBJ2-7; the D is unclear. The V end was cut by 3 bases, the J end by 0 bases, with 13 bases between. CDR1 and CDR2 from the germline V gene are SGHRS and YFSETQ. CDR3 length: 15 residues.